The rows below give T cell receptor beta chains drawn from one sample of a study of T cell changes during pregnancy in multiple sclerosis. Using immunoSEQ multiplex PCR, the repertoire was profiled, and TCRdb retains in-frame clones only, with some absent. Here the sample spans tens of thousands of clones, around 93% being singletons. Sequenced material: peripheral blood, taken in the first trimester of pregnancy. The receptors stem from a female donor with multiple sclerosis, enrolled in a pregnancy study. CDR3s leave out the opening cysteine and the closing phenylalanine or tryptophan. Each record gives: V gene, CDR3 protein.

>TRBV19
ASSIQGTGYEQY
>TRBV2
ASSVSGRAHEQY
>TRBV27
ASSDGFHEQF
>TRBV27
ASSPGTWGGYT
>TRBV4-1
ASSQEAPAGELF
>TRBV9
ASSVGAGGNQPQH
>TRBV4-2
ASSQASLGEQY
>TRBV7-2
ASSPAGGGGLYEQY
>TRBV15
ATSRGTGSYNEQF
>TRBV27
ASSKTRDLYNEQF
>TRBV4-2
ASSSGTDTQY
>TRBV6-4
ASSTGNTGELF
>TRBV4-3
ASSQGWTGGSYEQY
>TRBV5-8
ASSLSSGSLYEQY
>TRBV6-5
ASSYSSGRPGNIQY
>TRBV13
ASSLTVGTSGSTDTQY
>TRBV7-9
ASSSGQNSNQPQH
>TRBV21-1
ASSTRSRTDTQY
>TRBV2
ASSGKTVNTEAF
>TRBV28
ASSKGLAGAYYEQY
>TRBV7-9
ASSLMGGTGNQPQH
>TRBV2
ASAQGVGIEQF
>TRBV29-1
SVRDRKTGELF
>TRBV7-9
ASSLAGGEETQY
>TRBV19
ASSIREGRHNEQF
>TRBV19
ASSIRATEAF
>TRBV9
ASSVWDTATNEKLF
>TRBV9
ASSPSETPGTQY
>TRBV19
ASSKTSGVYNEQF
>TRBV25-1
ASSPSINTEAF
>TRBV29-1
SVENGGTGVYNEQF
>TRBV6-6
ASSYLDSPLH
>TRBV10-3
AISPGLDYEQY
>TRBV6-5
ASRKTADYGYT
>TRBV28
ASSSPSGYNEQF
>TRBV6-5
ASSYSYSSYEQY
>TRBV27
ASSKGLAASEGELF
>TRBV5-1
ASSLAGLTGNEQY
>TRBV25-1
ASSQGTDTQY
>TRBV7-9
ASRRKPGQGAAGEAF
>TRBV11-2
AIPRAGGLNTGELF
>TRBV11-2
ASSARPTGDTGELF
>TRBV2
ASSETLAGLTQY
>TRBV6-6
ASSSGMNYGYT
>TRBV7-2
ASSLGLGQSEQY
>TRBV29-1
SVQVGYRIEAF
>TRBV5-1
ASSPIAGVRNNEQF
>TRBV7-8
ASSLEPAGGPNTGELF
>TRBV27
ASSFSTGGNGGYT
>TRBV5-1
ASSFWTSGGTDTQY
>TRBV7-2
ASSPYRVHYEQY
>TRBV9
ASSSRTSGSIREQF
>TRBV9
ASSATIGGGSYGYT
>TRBV7-9
ASSLGGGGTDTQY
>TRBV4-1
ASSPVAGANTGELF
>TRBV11-3
ASSFGGQGWPEAF
>TRBV11-2
ASSSKWSGIDEQF
>TRBV9
ASSVDRAGRGETQY
>TRBV7-3
ASSLSPGMIHEQF